This note documents a single TCR beta chain sequence. The CDR3 extends over 13 amino acids. Germline values: CDR1 SGHRS, CDR2 YFSETQ. V shed 7 bases and J 2 bases; nucleotides not matched to a gene: 3. The data are from a study of CD8+ T cells in alopecia areata. The treatment was: oral pan-JAK inhibitor, 5-10 mg twice daily. RNA was extracted and reverse transcribed into cDNA as the sequencing template. The table came from immunoSEQ multiplex PCR; TCRdb's copy has only in-frame clones and leaves some out. Of a few hundred thousand clones in the sample, about two fifths were seen once. The chain employs TRBV5-1 and TRBJ2-1; 7 bases agree with TRBD1. Sequences were derived from CD4+ T cells sorted from blood, sampled between weeks 30 and 35, from a patient treated with tofacitinib. The TCR sequence derives from a human donor with alopecia areata. The CDR3: CASRQGAYNEQFF. The CDR3 DNA follows: TGCGCCAGCCGACAGGGAGCCTACAATGAGCAGTTCTTC.